This T cell receptor (beta chain) emerged from a study of blood T cell repertoires in COVID-19. Germline V gene sequence: CDR1 LGHDT, CDR2 YNNKEL (reference sequence). The CDR3 length is 14 residues. V was pared by 6 bases and J by 6 bases, with 18 bases between. Only in-frame clones appear in the TCRdb table, and some are missing; sequencing was by immunoSEQ multiplex PCR. The sample has over 200,000 clones; more than 90% are singletons. The chain recombines TRBV3-1 (or the pseudogene TRBV3-2) with TRBJ2-7; a weak D match, TRBD2 (6 bases). The receptor was derived from a person aged 18 to 29 with COVID-19, enrolled during active disease. Sequencing used peripheral blood. The CDR3 loop reads CASRETGETSEQYF. The CDR3 nucleotides are TGTGCCAGCAGAGAAACGGGAGAAACTTCCGAGCAGTACTTC.